This passage covers 6 T cell receptor beta chains from one sample sequenced in a study of vaccination and CD4 T cells after COVID-19. The study sequenced cultured CD4+ T cell DNA using the Oncomine TCR Beta short-read assay. One entry per CDR3 protein, called by TCRdb with MiXCR from the PCR reads. The sample contains about 13,000 distinct CDR3 sequences, about 45% of which appear only once. Treatment in this sample: roughly 10-day PBMC culture with coronavirus spike peptide pools or control peptides (ViraFEST assay). These receptors lack a known antigen. The specimen was CD4+ T cells from blood, cultured in vitro. The origin of the receptors is a human donor who had recovered from COVID-19.

The chain recombines TRBV2 with TRBJ1-2, with D uncertain. Germline-derived CDR1 and CDR2 are SNHLY and FYNNEI. The CDR3 has 15 residues. With 2 bases removed from V and 4 bases from J, the gap between germline ends came to 14 bases. This CDR3 is CASSENAVEIYGYTF. The CDR3 region has the DNA TGTGCCAGCAGTGAAAATGCGGTGGAGATCTATGGCTACACCTTC.

The rearrangement joins TRBV10-3 to TRBJ2-1; the match to TRBD2 covers 9 bases. There are 16 residues in the CDR3. The trim removed 0 bases at V and 11 bases at J, leaving 11 bases unmatched. Germline CDR1 is ENHRY and CDR2 is SYGVKD. CDR3 amino acids: CAISESRASGIPQQFF. CDR3 nucleotide sequence: TGTGCCATCAGTGAGTCTCGGGCTAGCGGGATCCCCCAGCAGTTCTTC.

There are a few counts of this clonotype. V gene TRBV30 combines with J gene TRBJ1-6, with 7 bases that match TRBD1. The ends lost 3 bases at V and 5 bases at J; junction bases unmatched: 7. This CDR3 comprises 15 residues. Germline values: CDR1 GTSNPN, CDR2 SVGIG (reference sequence). The CDR3 region is CAWRDLGGHNSPLHF. DNA of the CDR3: TGTGCCTGGAGAGATCTAGGGGGCCATAATTCACCCCTCCACTTT.

The table lists this clonotype with a few counts. The V gene is TRBV20-1, the J gene TRBJ1-1; 8 nucleotides line up with TRBD1. This CDR3 contains 13 residues. Germline trimming cut 5 bases from V and 4 bases from J; bases unmatched to any gene: 6. The germline V gene encodes CDR1 DFQATT and CDR2 SNEGSKA (reference sequence). The CDR3 DNA sequence: TGCAGTGCTCGAAGGACAGGGCCCACTGAAGCTTTCTTT. Translation gives CSARRTGPTEAFF.

V usage is TRBV15 and J usage is TRBJ1-5; no definite D call. The CDR3 is 16 residues long. Germline assignment: CDR1 LNHNV and CDR2 YYDKDF (reference sequence). V was shortened by 0 bases and J by 2 bases, with 11 bases between the two germline ends. The DNA for the CDR3 is TGTGCCACCAGCAGAGATCTGGGGAGGGGCAATCAGCCCCAGCATTTT. Its translation: CATSRDLGRGNQPQHF. The full variable domain, its missing parts supplied by reference TRBV15 and TRBJ1-5, is DAMVIQNPRYQVTQFGKPVTLSCSQTLNHNVMYWYQQKSSQAPKLLFHYYDKDFNNEADTPDNFQSRRPNTSFCFLDIRSPGLGDTAMYLCATSRDLGRGNQPQHFGDGTRLSIL.

The V call is TRBV20-1, the J call TRBJ1-2; D perhaps matches TRBD1 (6 bases). V gave up 4 bases and J gave up 3 bases, with 18 bases separating them. The CDR3 runs 15 residues. Germline V gene lookup returns CDR1 DFQATT and CDR2 SNEGSKA (reference sequence). The CDR3 DNA reads as TGCAGTGCTATCAACAGGGTCGGGGTCGACTATGGCTACACCTTC. It is translated as CSAINRVGVDYGYTF.